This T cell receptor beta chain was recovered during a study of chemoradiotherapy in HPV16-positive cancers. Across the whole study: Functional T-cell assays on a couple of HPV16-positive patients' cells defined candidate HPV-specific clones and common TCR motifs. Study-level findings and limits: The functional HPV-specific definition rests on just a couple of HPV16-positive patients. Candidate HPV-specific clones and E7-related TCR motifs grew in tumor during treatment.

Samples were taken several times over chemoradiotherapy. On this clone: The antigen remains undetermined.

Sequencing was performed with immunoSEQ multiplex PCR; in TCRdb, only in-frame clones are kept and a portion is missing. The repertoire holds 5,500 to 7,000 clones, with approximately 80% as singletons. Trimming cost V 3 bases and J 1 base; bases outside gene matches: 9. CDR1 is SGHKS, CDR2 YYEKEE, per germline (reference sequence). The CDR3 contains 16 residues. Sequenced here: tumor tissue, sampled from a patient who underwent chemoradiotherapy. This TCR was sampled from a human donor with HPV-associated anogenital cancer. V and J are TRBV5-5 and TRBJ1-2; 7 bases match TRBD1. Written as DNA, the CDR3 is TGTGCCAGCAGCTACTCCGCGGGACAGCTTAACTATGGCTACACCTTC. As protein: CASSYSAGQLNYGYTF. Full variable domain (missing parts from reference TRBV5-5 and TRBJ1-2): DAGVTQSPTHLIKTRGQQVTLRCSPISGHKSVSWYQQVLGQGPQFIFQYYEKEERGRGNFPDRFSARQFPNYSSELNVNALLLGDSALYLCASSYSAGQLNYGYTFGSGTRLTVV.